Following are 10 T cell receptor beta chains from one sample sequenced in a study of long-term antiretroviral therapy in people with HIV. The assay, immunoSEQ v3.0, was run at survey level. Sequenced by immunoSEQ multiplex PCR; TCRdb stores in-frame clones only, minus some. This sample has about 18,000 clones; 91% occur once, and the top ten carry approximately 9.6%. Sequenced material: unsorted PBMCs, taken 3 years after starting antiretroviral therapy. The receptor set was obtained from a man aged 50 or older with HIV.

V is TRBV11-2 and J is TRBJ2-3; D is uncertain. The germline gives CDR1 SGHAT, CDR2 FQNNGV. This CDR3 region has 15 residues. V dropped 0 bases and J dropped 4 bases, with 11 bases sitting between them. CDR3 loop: CASSLESGSPDTQYF. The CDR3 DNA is TGTGCCAGCAGCTTAGAATCAGGCTCCCCAGATACGCAGTATTTT. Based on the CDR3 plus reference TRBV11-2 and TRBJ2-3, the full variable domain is EAGVAQSPRYKIIEKRQSVAFWCNPISGHATLYWYQQILGQGPKLLIQFQNNGVVDDSQLPKDRFSAERLKGVDSTLKIQPAKLEDSAVYLCASSLESGSPDTQYFGPGTRLTVL.

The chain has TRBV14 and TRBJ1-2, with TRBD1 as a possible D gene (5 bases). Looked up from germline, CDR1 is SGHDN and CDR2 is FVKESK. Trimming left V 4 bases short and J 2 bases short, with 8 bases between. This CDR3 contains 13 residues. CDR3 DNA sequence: TGTGCCAGCAGCCTCAGGGTCAACTATGGCTACACCTTC. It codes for CASSLRVNYGYTF.

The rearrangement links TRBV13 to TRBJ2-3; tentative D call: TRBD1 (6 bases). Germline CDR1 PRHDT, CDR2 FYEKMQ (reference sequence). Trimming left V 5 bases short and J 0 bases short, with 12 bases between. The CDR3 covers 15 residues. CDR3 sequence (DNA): TGTGCCAGCAGCCATAGGACAGCGAGCACAGATACGCAGTATTTT. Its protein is CASSHRTASTDTQYF.

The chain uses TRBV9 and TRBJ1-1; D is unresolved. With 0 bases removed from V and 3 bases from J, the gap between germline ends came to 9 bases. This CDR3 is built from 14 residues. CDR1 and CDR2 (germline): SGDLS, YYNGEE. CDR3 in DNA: TGTGCCAGCAGCGTAGGAGGGAAGGACACTGAAGCTTTCTTT. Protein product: CASSVGGKDTEAFF.

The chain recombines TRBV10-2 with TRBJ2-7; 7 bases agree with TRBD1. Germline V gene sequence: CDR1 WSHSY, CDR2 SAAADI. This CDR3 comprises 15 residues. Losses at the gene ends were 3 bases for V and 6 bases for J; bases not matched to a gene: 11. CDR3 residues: CASSDSGTAPREQYF. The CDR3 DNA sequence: TGCGCCAGCAGTGACTCCGGGACAGCCCCTCGCGAGCAGTACTTC.

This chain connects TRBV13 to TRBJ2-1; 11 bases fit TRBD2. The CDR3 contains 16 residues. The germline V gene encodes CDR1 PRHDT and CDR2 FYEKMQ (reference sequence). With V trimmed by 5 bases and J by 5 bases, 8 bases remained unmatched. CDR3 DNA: TGTGCCAGCAGCGCCATAATAGCGGGGGGGAACAATGAGCAGTTCTTC. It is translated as CASSAIIAGGNNEQFF.

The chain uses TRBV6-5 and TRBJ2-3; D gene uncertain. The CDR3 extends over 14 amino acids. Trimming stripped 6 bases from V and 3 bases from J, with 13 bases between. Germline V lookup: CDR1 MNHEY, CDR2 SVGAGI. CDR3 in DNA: TGTGCCAGCAGATCGTCCCAAGGGACAGATACGCAGTATTTT. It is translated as CASRSSQGTDTQYF.

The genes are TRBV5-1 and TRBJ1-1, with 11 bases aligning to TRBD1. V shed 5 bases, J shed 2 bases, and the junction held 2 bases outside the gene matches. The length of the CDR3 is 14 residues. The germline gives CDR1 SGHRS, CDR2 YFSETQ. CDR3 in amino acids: CASRGTGGNTEAFF. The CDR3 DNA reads TGCGCCAGCAGAGGGACAGGGGGAAACACTGAAGCTTTCTTT.

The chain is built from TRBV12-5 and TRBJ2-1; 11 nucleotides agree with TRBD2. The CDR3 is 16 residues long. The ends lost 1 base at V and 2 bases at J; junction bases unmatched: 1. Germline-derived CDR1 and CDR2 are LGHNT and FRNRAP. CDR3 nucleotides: TGTGCTAGTGGTTTGGGTAGCGGGGGGGCCTACAATGAGCAGTTCTTC. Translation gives CASGLGSGGAYNEQFF.

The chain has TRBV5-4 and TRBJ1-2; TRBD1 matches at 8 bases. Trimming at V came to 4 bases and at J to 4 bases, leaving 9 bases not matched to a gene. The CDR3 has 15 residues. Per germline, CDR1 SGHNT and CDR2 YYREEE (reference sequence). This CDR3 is CASSITGQGGYGYTF. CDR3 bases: TGTGCCAGCAGCATTACCGGACAGGGTGGCTATGGCTACACCTTC.